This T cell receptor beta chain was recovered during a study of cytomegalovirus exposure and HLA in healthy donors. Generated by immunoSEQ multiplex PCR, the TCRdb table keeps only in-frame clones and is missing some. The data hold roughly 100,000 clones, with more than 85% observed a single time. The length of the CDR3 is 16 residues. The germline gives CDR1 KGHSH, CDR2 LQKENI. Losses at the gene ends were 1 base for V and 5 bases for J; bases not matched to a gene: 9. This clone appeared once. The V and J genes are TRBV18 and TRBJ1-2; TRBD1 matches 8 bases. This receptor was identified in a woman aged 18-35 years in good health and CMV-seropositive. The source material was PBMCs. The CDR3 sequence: CASSPRSSTGDYGYTF. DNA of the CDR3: TGTGCCAGCTCACCACGATCGTCGACAGGGGATTATGGCTACACCTTC.